This T cell receptor (beta chain) was sequenced for a study of identical twins. Overall study results and limits: In beta out-of-frame sequences, the excess sharing between twins was weaker. There were fewer insertions in abundant cord blood beta clonotypes, but memory repertoires showed no such pattern.

A universal primer site was created by template switching, with the cDNA bearing unique molecular identifiers. One entry per CDR3 protein results from TCRdb running MiXCR on the 5' RACE reads. In the table there are a few hundred thousand distinct CDR3 sequences, approximately 8.3% of which are singletons. Worth noting for this clonotype: The target antigen is unknown. A much bigger clone sits one base away, suggesting this may be a read error. This CDR3 fails to terminate in the conserved phenylalanine or tryptophan, so it likely reflects a read error.

The CDR3 extends over 15 amino acids. The J segment lost 7 bases and the V segment lost 1 base, leaving 10 bases of the junction unmatched. The germline V gene encodes CDR1 LGHNA and CDR2 YNFKEQ. These records were also assigned to another study, of yellow fever vaccine responses in identical twins. From that second work: Twins' vaccine T cell responses were reported to seem partly convergent and partly personalized.

This TCR was sampled from a woman between 18 and 29 years old in good health. The genes are TRBV4-2 and TRBJ2-7, with TRBD1 matching over 7 bases. The sequenced material came from CD8+ T cells sorted from blood. CDR3 in amino acids: CASSQVTGVYFEQYL. The CDR3 DNA reads TGTGCCAGCAGCCAAGTTACAGGGGTTTACTTTGAGCAGTACCTC.